One sample yielded the 26 T cell receptor beta chains listed below, sequenced in a study of post-analysis software for immune sequencing data. The study, taken as a whole, reports: Four or five TRBV segments, including TRBV5-6, TRBV5-1 and TRBV20-1, were more frequent in patients than controls.

No antigen has been identified for these receptors. Unique molecular identifiers were built into the TCR beta cDNA libraries. Each CDR3 protein gets one entry after TCRdb re-called the PCR reads with MiXCR. The sample has roughly 650,000 distinct CDR3 sequences, approximately 60% seen once. The sequenced material came from blood. These receptors originate from a girl aged 2 to 9 with multiple sclerosis.

The J gene is TRBJ2-1, the V gene TRBV29-1; 8 bases are shared with TRBD1. CDR1 and CDR2 (germline): SQVTM, ANQGSEA. The CDR3 totals 14 residues. Unmatched junction bases numbered 8, after V lost 4 bases and J lost 6 bases. The CDR3 spells CSVARDRRTNEQFF. DNA for the CDR3: TGCAGCGTTGCCCGGGACAGGAGAACCAATGAGCAGTTCTTC.

Only a few counts were recorded for this clonotype. The chain uses TRBV7-2 and TRBJ2-3, with TRBD1 matching 7 bases. This CDR3 is 15 amino acids long. With 5 bases clipped from V and 1 base from J, the junction kept 6 bases outside the gene matches. The germline CDR1 and CDR2 sequences are SGHTA and FQGNSA. CDR3 in DNA: TGTGCCAGCAGCCCAGGGGGTAGGGGCACAGATACGCAGTATTTT. Protein sequence: CASSPGGRGTDTQYF. The complete variable domain, with remaining parts taken from reference TRBV7-2 and TRBJ2-3, reads GAGVSQSPSNKVTEKGKDVELRCDPISGHTALYWYRQSLGQGLEFLIYFQGNSAPDKSGLPSDRFSAERTGGSVSTLTIQRTQQEDSAVYLCASSPGGRGTDTQYFGPGTRLTVL.

The V gene is TRBV4-1, the J gene TRBJ2-5, with TRBD2 identical over 7 bases. Trimming removed 4 bases from V and 3 bases from J; junction bases left unmatched: 14. Germline loops: CDR1 MGHRA, CDR2 YSYEKL. CDR3 length: 17 amino acids. As DNA, the CDR3 is TGCGCCAGCAGCCGAAACCCCGGGGGGACGGCGGAAGAGACCCAGTACTTC. Translating gives CASSRNPGGTAEETQYF.

The genes are TRBV28 and TRBJ2-7; D is unclear. Germline values: CDR1 MDHEN, CDR2 SYDVKM. The CDR3 totals 11 residues. Trimming stripped 5 bases from V and 3 bases from J, with 5 bases between. The CDR3 region has the DNA TGTGCCAGCAGTCCGCACTACGAGCAGTACTTC. Protein product: CASSPHYEQYF.

This chain uses TRBV10-3 with TRBJ2-7; 7 nucleotides line up with TRBD2. The CDR3 has 14 amino acids. V was clipped by 6 bases and J by 2 bases; unmatched bases: 7. Looked up from germline, CDR1 is ENHRY and CDR2 is SYGVKD. This CDR3 reads CAISPGGGAYEQYF. The DNA of the CDR3 is TGTGCCATCAGCCCGGGTGGGGGGGCCTACGAGCAGTACTTC.

This rearrangement joins TRBV6-5 to TRBJ2-1, with D maybe TRBD2 (7 bases). The CDR3 spans 13 residues. V shed 7 bases and J shed 8 bases, with 15 bases lying between them. Germline V gene lookup returns CDR1 MNHEY and CDR2 SVGAGI. The CDR3 region is CASNVGGGDEQFF. The CDR3 DNA reads as TGTGCCAGCAACGTCGGCGGGGGCGATGAGCAGTTCTTC.

The sample holds one count of this clonotype. The V call is TRBV7-9, the J call TRBJ2-3; a weak D match, TRBD2 (6 bases). The CDR3 extends over 17 amino acids. V was shortened by 5 bases and J by 2 bases, with 20 bases between the two germline ends. Germline V gene sequence: CDR1 SEHNR, CDR2 FQNEAQ (reference sequence). As DNA, the CDR3 is TGTGCCAGCAGCATCCGACCCCCTAGCGACGACACAGATACGCAGTATTTT. Translated: CASSIRPPSDDTDTQYF.

This chain connects TRBV5-6 to TRBJ1-2; weak D call: TRBD1 (5 bases). Germline CDR1 reads SGHDT; CDR2 reads YYEEEE. The CDR3 contains 15 residues. Trimming cost V 1 base and J 1 base, with 11 bases left between them. CDR3 nucleotides: TGTGCCAGCAGCTTGATAACAGGAGATAACTATGGCTACACCTTC. It yields the protein CASSLITGDNYGYTF.

The chain links TRBV5-1 to TRBJ2-1, with 10 bases that match TRBD2. The CDR3 has 16 amino acids. The germline V gene encodes CDR1 SGHRS and CDR2 YFSETQ. J gave up 3 bases and V 0 bases, and 3 bases lay outside the gene matches. The CDR3 DNA reads TGCGCCAGCAGCTTGGCGGGACTAGCGAACTACAATGAGCAGTTCTTC. Translating it yields CASSLAGLANYNEQFF.

This clonotype was picked up one time. This chain links TRBV6-2 or TRBV6-3 with TRBJ2-3; D is possibly TRBD1 or TRBD2 (5 bases each). Trimming took off 0 bases at V and 6 bases at J, with 16 bases between the two ends. The CDR3 totals 16 residues. Germline V gene lookup returns CDR1 MNHEY and CDR2 SVGEGT. The CDR3 bases are TGTGCCAGCAGTTACTCGTGGGACCAACGTCGGGATACGCAGTATTTT. The encoded protein is CASSYSWDQRRDTQYF.

This rearrangement joins TRBV20-1 to TRBJ2-3; 8 bases match TRBD2. V was clipped by 6 bases and J by 0 bases; unmatched bases: 11. The V gene's germline CDR1 is DFQATT and CDR2 SNEGSKA (reference sequence). The CDR3 is 16 amino acids. The CDR3 nucleotides read TGCAGTGCCCCTAGACTCCCTAGCGGGAGCACAGATACGCAGTATTTT. This translates into CSAPRLPSGSTDTQYF.

The chain combines TRBV10-3 with TRBJ2-1; 9 bases line up with TRBD1. V shed 6 bases and J 6 bases; nucleotides not matched to a gene: 9. The CDR3 has 15 residues. The germline CDR1 and CDR2 sequences are ENHRY and SYGVKD. CDR3 nucleotide sequence: TGTGCCATCAGATCCACAGGGGGCGCGGTCAATGAGCAGTTCTTC. Its translation is CAIRSTGGAVNEQFF.

V and J are TRBV11-3 and TRBJ2-3, with D hard to call. Germline assignment: CDR1 SGHNT and CDR2 YENEEA. The CDR3 has 17 residues. V gave up 5 bases and J gave up 0 bases, with 18 bases separating them. The CDR3 loop is CASSTRPVTYSTDTQYF. CDR3 in DNA: TGTGCCAGCAGCACGAGACCGGTAACTTATAGCACAGATACGCAGTATTTT. Using reference TRBV11-3 and TRBJ2-3 for the parts outside the CDR3, the full variable domain is EAGVVQSPRYKIIEKKQPVAFWCNPISGHNTLYWYLQNLGQGPELLIRYENEEAVDDSQLPKDRFSAERLKGVDSTLKIQPAELGDSAVYLCASSTRPVTYSTDTQYFGPGTRLTVL.

This chain uses TRBV20-1 with TRBJ2-7, with 10 nucleotides matching TRBD1. There are 12 residues in the CDR3. Germline V gene lookup returns CDR1 DFQATT and CDR2 SNEGSKA (reference sequence). The ends lost 4 bases at V and 7 bases at J; junction bases unmatched: 4. CDR3 loop: CSAMTGGKEQYF. CDR3 DNA: TGCAGTGCTATGACAGGGGGCAAAGAGCAGTACTTC.

This chain joins TRBV29-1 and TRBJ1-2, with D possibly TRBD1 on 5 matching bases. Germline V gene lookup returns CDR1 SQVTM and CDR2 ANQGSEA. CDR3 length: 15 residues. Deletions cut 7 bases from V and 2 bases from J, with 20 bases between. CDR3 nucleotides: TGCAGCGCTCTGGAGGGGAGCGGAGGAAACTATGGCTACACCTTC. It yields the protein CSALEGSGGNYGYTF. The complete variable domain, with remaining parts taken from reference TRBV29-1 and TRBJ1-2, reads SAVISQKPSRDICQRGTSLTIQCQVDSQVTMMFWYRQQPGQSLTLIATANQGSEATYESGFVIDKFPISRPNLTFSTLTVSNMSPEDSSIYLCSALEGSGGNYGYTFGSGTRLTVV.

The genes are TRBV4-3 and TRBJ2-2; 9 nucleotides agree with TRBD2. The CDR3 loop spans 19 amino acids. Germline V lookup: CDR1 LGHNA, CDR2 YSLEER. The junction had 13 bases not matched to a gene; V was cut back by 1 base and J by 4 bases. CDR3 protein: CASSQVLGSGGIGTGELFF. In DNA form, the CDR3 reads TGCGCCAGCAGCCAAGTGTTAGGTAGCGGGGGAATCGGCACCGGGGAGCTGTTTTTT.

This chain joins TRBV29-1 and TRBJ1-2; 7 positions match TRBD1. From germline, CDR1 is SQVTM and CDR2 ANQGSEA. This CDR3 has 14 amino acids. V gave up 0 bases and J gave up 5 bases; unmatched junction bases: 6. The CDR3 loop is CSVEEGAGGYGYTF. The CDR3 DNA reads as TGCAGCGTTGAAGAAGGGGCAGGGGGTTATGGCTACACCTTC.

This CDR3 reads CASSLRTGHTGELFF. The CDR3 DNA reads TGTGCCAGCAGTCTCCGGACAGGCCACACCGGGGAGCTGTTTTTT. J is TRBJ2-2 and V is TRBV12-3 or TRBV12-4; TRBD1 agrees at 7 bases. The junction had 6 bases not matched to a gene; V was cut back by 5 bases and J by 3 bases. The CDR3 loop spans 15 amino acids.

The chain's CDR3 is CASSYSSRLAGYNEQFF. CDR3 sequence (DNA): TGTGCCAGCAGTTACTCGAGCAGGTTAGCGGGGTACAATGAGCAGTTCTTC. V and J are TRBV6-5 and TRBJ2-1; 8 nucleotides agree with TRBD2. The CDR3 is made up of 17 amino acids. V dropped 0 bases and J dropped 4; count of bases not matched to a gene: 8. Germline loops: CDR1 MNHEY, CDR2 SVGAGI.

In nucleotides, the CDR3 is TGTGCTAGTGGTTGGGACTATGGCTACACCTTC. This codes for CASGWDYGYTF. The chain recombines TRBV12-5 with TRBJ1-2; the D is unclear. There are 11 residues in the CDR3. Germline V gene data show CDR1 as LGHNT and CDR2 as FRNRAP. Trimming took 4 bases from V and 3 from J, leaving 3 bases between them.

The chain uses TRBV5-1 and TRBJ2-1, with 10 bases fitting TRBD2. The CDR3 spans 16 residues. After removal of 2 bases from V and 7 bases from J, the junction contained 9 bases not matched to a gene. Germline CDR1 is SGHRS and CDR2 is YFSETQ. CDR3 region: CASSFLRLAGLNEQFF. The CDR3 DNA follows: TGCGCCAGCAGCTTCCTACGACTAGCGGGCCTAAATGAGCAGTTCTTC. Full variable domain (missing parts from reference TRBV5-1 and TRBJ2-1): KAGVTQTPRYLIKTRGQQVTLSCSPISGHRSVSWYQQTPGQGLQFLFEYFSETQRNKGNFPGRFSGRQFSNSRSEMNVSTLELGDSALYLCASSFLRLAGLNEQFFGPGTRLTVL.

The chain recombines TRBV12-3 or TRBV12-4 with TRBJ1-2; D gene ambiguous. The CDR3 sequence is 15 residues long. Deletions cut 5 bases from V and 4 bases from J, with 17 bases between. This CDR3 reads CASSTWSWQAYGYTF. Here the CDR3 DNA reads TGTGCCAGCAGTACATGGTCGTGGCAGGCCTATGGCTACACCTTC.

The chain couples TRBV15 to TRBJ2-5, with D unresolved. The V end was cut by 1 base, the J end by 2 bases, with 8 bases between. Germline loops: CDR1 LNHNV, CDR2 YYDKDF (reference sequence). The CDR3 runs 14 residues. CDR3 residues: CATSRGSSQETQYF. In DNA, the CDR3 is TGTGCCACCAGCAGAGGCTCAAGTCAAGAGACCCAGTACTTC. The whole variable domain, filled in from reference TRBV15 and TRBJ2-5, reads DAMVIQNPRYQVTQFGKPVTLSCSQTLNHNVMYWYQQKSSQAPKLLFHYYDKDFNNEADTPDNFQSRRPNTSFCFLDIRSPGLGDTAMYLCATSRGSSQETQYFGPGTRLLVL.

The V call is TRBV12-3 or TRBV12-4, the J call TRBJ2-1; D may match TRBD1 or TRBD2 (5 bases each). Trimming removed 6 bases from V and 9 bases from J, with 15 bases in between. The CDR3 is 13 residues long. CDR3 protein: CASSRDPESEQFF. The CDR3 bases are TGTGCCAGCAGCAGGGACCCGGAATCTGAGCAGTTCTTC.

This clonotype was observed a few times. The chain links TRBV6-1 to TRBJ2-6; 9 bases align to TRBD1. The V gene end was trimmed by 6 bases and the J gene end by 1 base; junction bases not matched to a gene: 10. Per the germline V gene, CDR1 is MNHNS and CDR2 is SASEGT. The length of the CDR3 is 18 residues. CDR3 nucleotides: TGTGCCAGCAGGGTTCCCCGGGACAGGGTTTCTGGGGCCAACGTCCTGACTTTC. This encodes CASRVPRDRVSGANVLTF.

The chain combines TRBV2 with TRBJ2-5; possible D gene TRBD1, 6 bases. Germline CDR1 reads SNHLY; CDR2 reads FYNNEI. The CDR3 has 15 residues. Trimming cost V 4 bases and J 2 bases, with 14 bases left between them. As DNA, the CDR3 is TGTGCCAGCAGTGGTTACAGGGCGCAACAAGAGACCCAGTACTTC. Translating it yields CASSGYRAQQETQYF.